This T cell receptor beta chain was found in a study of cytomegalovirus exposure and HLA in healthy donors. Broader study findings: HLA alleles showed associations with some 17,000 TCR beta sequences in a later analysis, at a 0.05 false discovery rate. Analyzed later, most CMV-associated TCR beta chains appeared HLA-restricted.

The PCR was carried out with 60 Vbeta primers and 13 Jbeta primers. The assay was immunoSEQ multiplex PCR, and TCRdb's table has in-frame clones only and misses some. The data contain 63,000 or so clones, around 72% of them singletons. The donors (healthy individuals) were bone marrow donors. This clone was counted at least ten times. Antigen: not known. Other DNA sequences in this sample translate to the same CDR3. Trimming left V 6 bases short and J 4 bases short, with 9 bases between. Germline-derived CDR1 and CDR2 are LNHDA and SQIVND (reference sequence). The length of the CDR3 is 12 residues. The receptor comes from a woman aged 30 to 39 in good health and CMV-seropositive. This chain connects TRBV19 to TRBJ2-5; D gene unclear. The sequenced material came from PBMCs. This CDR3 is CASRQAGETQYF. The CDR3 bases are TGTGCCAGTAGGCAGGCAGGAGAGACCCAGTACTTC.